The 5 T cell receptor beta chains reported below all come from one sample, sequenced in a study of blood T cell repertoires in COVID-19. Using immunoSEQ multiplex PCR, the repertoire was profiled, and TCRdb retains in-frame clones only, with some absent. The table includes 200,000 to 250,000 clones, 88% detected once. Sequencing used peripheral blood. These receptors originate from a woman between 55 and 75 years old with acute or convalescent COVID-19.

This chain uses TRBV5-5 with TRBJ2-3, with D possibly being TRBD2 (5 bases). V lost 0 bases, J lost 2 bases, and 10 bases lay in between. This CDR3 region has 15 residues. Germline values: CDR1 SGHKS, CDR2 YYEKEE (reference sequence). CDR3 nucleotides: TGTGCCAGCAGCTTGGGAAGCGGCAACACAGATACGCAGTATTTT. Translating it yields CASSLGSGNTDTQYF.

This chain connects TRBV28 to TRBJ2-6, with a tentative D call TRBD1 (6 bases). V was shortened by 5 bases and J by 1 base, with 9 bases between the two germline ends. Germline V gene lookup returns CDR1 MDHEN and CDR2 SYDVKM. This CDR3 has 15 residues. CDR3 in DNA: TGTGCCAGCAGTCCTCAGGGGTCTGGGGCCAACGTCCTGACTTTC. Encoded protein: CASSPQGSGANVLTF.

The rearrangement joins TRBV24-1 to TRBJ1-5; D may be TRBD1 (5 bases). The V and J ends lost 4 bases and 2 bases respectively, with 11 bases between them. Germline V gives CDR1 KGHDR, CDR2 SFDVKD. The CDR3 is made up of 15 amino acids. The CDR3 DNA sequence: TGTGCCACCAGTGAGGGAGGGACTGGCAATCAGCCCCAGCATTTT. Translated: CATSEGGTGNQPQHF.

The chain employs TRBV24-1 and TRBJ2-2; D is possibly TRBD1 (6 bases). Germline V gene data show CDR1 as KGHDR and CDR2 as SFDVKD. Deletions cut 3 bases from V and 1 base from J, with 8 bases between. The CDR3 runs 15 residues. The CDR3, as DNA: TGTGCCACCAGTGATAACAGGGTGAACACCGGGGAGCTGTTTTTT. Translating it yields CATSDNRVNTGELFF.

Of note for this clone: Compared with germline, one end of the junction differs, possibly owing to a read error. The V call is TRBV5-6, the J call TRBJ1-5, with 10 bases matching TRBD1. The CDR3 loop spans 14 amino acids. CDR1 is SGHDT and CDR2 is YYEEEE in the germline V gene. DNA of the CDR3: TGTGCCAGCAGCTCGACAGGGGGCAAGCAGCCCCAGCATTTT. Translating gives CASSSTGGKQPQHF.